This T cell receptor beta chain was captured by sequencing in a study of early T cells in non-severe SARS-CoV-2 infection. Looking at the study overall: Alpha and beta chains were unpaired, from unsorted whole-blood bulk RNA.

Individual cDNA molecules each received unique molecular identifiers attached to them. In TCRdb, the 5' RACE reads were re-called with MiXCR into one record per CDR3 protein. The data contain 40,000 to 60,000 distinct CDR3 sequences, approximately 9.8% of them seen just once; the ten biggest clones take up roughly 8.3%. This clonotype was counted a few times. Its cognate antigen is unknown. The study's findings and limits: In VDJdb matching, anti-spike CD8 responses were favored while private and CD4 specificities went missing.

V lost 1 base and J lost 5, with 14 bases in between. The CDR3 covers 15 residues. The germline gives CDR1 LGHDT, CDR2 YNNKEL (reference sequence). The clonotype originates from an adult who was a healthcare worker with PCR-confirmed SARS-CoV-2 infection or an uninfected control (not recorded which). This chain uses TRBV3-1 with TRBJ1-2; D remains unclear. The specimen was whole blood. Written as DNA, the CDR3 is TGTGCCAGCAGCCAAGTAGGGCAGGAGCGTTATGGCTACACCTTC. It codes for CASSQVGQERYGYTF.